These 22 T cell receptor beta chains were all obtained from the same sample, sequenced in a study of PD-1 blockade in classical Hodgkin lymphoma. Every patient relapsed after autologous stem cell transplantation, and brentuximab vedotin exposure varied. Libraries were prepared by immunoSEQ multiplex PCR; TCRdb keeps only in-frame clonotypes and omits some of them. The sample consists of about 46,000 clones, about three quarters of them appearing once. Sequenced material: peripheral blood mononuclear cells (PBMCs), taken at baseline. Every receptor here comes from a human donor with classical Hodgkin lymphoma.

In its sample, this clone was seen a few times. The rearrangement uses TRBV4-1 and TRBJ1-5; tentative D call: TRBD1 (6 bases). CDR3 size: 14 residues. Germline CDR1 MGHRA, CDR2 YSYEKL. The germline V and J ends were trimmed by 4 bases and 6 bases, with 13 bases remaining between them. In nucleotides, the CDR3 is TGCGCCAGCAGCCCGACGTTCAGGGGTCAGCCCCAGCATTTT. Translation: CASSPTFRGQPQHF.

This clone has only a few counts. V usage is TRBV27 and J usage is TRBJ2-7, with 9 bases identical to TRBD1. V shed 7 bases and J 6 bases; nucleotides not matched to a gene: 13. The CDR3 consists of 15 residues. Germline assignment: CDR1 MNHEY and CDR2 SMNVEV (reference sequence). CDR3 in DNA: TGTGCCAGCAACTCATGGGGACAGGGCAAAGGCGAGCAGTACTTC. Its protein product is CASNSWGQGKGEQYF.

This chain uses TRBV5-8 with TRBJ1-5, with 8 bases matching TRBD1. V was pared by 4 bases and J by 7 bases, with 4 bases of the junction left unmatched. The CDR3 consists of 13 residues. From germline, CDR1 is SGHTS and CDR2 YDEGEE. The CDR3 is CASSGTGGQPQHF. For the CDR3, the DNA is TGTGCCAGCAGCGGGACAGGTGGGCAGCCCCAGCATTTT.

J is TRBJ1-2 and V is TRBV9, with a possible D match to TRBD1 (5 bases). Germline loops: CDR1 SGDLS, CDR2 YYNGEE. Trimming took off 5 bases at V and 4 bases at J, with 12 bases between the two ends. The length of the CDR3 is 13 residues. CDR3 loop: CASSRDGPYGYTF. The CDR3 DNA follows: TGTGCCAGCAGTCGGGACGGCCCCTATGGCTACACCTTC.

CDR3 in amino acids: CASSLRGGKEKLFF. In nucleotides, the CDR3 is TGTGCCAGCAGTCTCCGGGGGGGCAAGGAAAAACTGTTTTTT. This chain joins TRBV27 and TRBJ1-4, with a possible D match to TRBD1 (6 bases). The CDR3 contains 14 residues. Germline assignment: CDR1 MNHEY and CDR2 SMNVEV (reference sequence). V was clipped by 5 bases and J by 8 bases, with 15 bases between them.

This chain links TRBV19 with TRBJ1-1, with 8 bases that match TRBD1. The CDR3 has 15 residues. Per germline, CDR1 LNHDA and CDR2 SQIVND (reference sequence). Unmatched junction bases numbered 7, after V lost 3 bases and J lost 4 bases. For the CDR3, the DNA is TGTGCCAGTAGTATTTTTCCAGGGGGCATCACTGAAGCTTTCTTT. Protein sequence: CASSIFPGGITEAFF. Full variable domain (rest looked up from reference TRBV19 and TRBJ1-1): DGGITQSPKYLFRKEGQNVTLSCEQNLNHDAMYWYRQDPGQGLRLIYYSQIVNDFQKGDIAEGYSVSREKKESFPLTVTSAQKNPTAFYLCASSIFPGGITEAFFGQGTRLTVV.

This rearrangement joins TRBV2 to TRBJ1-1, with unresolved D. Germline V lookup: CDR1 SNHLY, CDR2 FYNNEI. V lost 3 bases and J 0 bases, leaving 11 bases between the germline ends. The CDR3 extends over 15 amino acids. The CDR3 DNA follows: TGTGCCAGCAGTGATATTGTGGGGATGAACACTGAAGCTTTCTTT. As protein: CASSDIVGMNTEAFF.

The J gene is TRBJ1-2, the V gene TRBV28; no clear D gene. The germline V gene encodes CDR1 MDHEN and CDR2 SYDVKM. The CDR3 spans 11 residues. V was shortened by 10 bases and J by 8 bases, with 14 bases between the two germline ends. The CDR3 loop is CATTPIGGYTF. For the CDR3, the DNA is TGTGCCACTACCCCCATCGGAGGCTACACCTTC.

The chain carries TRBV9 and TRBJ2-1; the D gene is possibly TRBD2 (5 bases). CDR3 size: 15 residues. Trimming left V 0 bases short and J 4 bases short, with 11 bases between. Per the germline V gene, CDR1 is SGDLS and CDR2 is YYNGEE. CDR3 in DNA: TGTGCCAGCAGCGTAGTTGACTATACTTACAATGAGCAGTTCTTC. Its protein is CASSVVDYTYNEQFF.

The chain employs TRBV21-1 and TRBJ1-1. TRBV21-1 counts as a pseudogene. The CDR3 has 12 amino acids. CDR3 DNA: TGTGCCAGCAGCAAAGATCCGGCTGAAGCTTTCTTT. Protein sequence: CASSKDPAEAFF.

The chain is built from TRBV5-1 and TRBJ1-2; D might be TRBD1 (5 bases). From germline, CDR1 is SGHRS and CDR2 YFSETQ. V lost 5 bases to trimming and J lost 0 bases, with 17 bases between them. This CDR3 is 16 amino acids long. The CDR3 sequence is CASRLDGTAANYGYTF. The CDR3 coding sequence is TGCGCCAGCAGACTCGATGGGACTGCAGCTAACTATGGCTACACCTTC.

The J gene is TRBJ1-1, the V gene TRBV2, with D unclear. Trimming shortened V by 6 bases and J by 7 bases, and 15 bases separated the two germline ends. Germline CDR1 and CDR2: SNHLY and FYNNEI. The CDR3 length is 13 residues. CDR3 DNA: TGTGCCAGCAGCCCCAGCAGAGGGCTTGAAGCTTTCTTT. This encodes CASSPSRGLEAFF.

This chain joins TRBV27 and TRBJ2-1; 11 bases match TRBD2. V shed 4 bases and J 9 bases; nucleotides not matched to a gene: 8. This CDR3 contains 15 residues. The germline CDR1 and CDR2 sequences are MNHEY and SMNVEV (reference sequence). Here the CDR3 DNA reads TGTGCCAGCAGTTCGCTAGCGGGGGGTAGTGGTGAGCAGTTCTTC. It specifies CASSSLAGGSGEQFF.

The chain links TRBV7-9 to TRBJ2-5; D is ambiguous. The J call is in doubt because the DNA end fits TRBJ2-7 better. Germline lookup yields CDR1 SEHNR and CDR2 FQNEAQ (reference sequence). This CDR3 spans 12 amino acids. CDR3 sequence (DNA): TGTGCCAGCACCCTTCTTTTGAACGAGCAGTACTTC. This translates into CASTLLLNEQYF.

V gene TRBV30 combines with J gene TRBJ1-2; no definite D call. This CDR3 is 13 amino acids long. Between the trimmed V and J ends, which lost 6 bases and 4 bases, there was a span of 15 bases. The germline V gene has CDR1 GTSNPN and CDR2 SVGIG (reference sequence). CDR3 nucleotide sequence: TGTGCCTGCAACACCCCCCGGGGCTATGGCTACACCTTC. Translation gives CACNTPRGYGYTF. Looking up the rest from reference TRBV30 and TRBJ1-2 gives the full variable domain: SQTIHQWPATLVQPVGSPLSLECTVEGTSNPNLYWYRQAAGRGLQLLFYSVGIGQISSEVPQNLSASRPQDRQFILSSKKLLLSDSGFYLCACNTPRGYGYTFGSGTRLTVV.

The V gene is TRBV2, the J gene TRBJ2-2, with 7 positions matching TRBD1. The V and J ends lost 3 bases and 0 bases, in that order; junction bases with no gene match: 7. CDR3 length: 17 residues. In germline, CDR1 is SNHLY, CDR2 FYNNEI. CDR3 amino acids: CASSDPPGTANTGELFF. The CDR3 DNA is TGTGCCAGCAGTGATCCACCGGGGACAGCGAACACCGGGGAGCTGTTTTTT.

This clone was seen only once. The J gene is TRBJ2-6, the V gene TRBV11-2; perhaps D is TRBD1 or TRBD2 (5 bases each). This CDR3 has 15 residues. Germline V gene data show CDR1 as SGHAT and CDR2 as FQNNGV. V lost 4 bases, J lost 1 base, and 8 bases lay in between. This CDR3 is CASSSGTSGANVLTF. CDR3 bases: TGTGCCAGCAGCTCTGGGACGTCTGGGGCCAACGTCCTGACTTTC.

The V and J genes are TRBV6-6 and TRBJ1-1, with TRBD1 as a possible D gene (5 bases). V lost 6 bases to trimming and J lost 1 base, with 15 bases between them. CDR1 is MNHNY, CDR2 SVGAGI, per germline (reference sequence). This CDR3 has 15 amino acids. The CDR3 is CASSFGGTGNTEAFF. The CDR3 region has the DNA TGTGCCAGCAGCTTCGGGGGAACGGGGAACACTGAAGCTTTCTTT.

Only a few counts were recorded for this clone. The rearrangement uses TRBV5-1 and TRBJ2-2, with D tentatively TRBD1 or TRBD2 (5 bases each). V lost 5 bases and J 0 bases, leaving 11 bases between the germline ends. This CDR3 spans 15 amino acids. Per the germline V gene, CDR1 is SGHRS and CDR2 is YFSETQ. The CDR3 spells CASRGDLTNTGELFF. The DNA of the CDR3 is TGCGCCAGCAGGGGGGATTTAACGAACACCGGGGAGCTGTTTTTT.

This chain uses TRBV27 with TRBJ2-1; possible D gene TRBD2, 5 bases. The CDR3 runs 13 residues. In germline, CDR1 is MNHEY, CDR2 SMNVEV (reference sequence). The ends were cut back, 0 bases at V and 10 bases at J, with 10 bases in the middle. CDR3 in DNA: TGTGCCAGCAGTTTATCGGCGGGCGGAGAGCAGTTCTTC. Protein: CASSLSAGGEQFF.

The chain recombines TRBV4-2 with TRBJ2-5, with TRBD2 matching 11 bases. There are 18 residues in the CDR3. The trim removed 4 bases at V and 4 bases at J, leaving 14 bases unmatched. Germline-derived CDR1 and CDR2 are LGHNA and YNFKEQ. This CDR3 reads CASSREALAGGIGETQYF. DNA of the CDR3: TGTGCCAGCAGCCGAGAGGCGCTAGCGGGGGGCATAGGAGAGACCCAGTACTTC.

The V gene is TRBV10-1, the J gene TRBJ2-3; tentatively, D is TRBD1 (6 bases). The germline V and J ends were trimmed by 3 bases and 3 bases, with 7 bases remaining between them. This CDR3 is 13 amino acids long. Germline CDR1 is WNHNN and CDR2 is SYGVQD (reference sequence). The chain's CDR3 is CASSEQGTDTQYF. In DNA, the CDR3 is TGCGCCAGCAGTGAACAGGGTACAGATACGCAGTATTTT.